The 2 T cell receptor beta chains listed next were all sequenced from one sample in a study of blood T cells in healthy people across ages. Sample-barcoded 5' priming and a J-beta primer mix drove a second PCR of roughly 6 to 12 cycles. TCRdb used MiXCR to reprocess the 5' RACE reads, holding one entry per CDR3 protein. The table records some 850,000 distinct CDR3 sequences, around 24% of them present only once. These data are also associated with another study on T cells of mothers and their children.

Material: blood. These receptors were taken from a boy younger than 18 in good health.

This clonotype was recorded a few times. This chain connects TRBV5-1 to TRBJ2-5; D might be TRBD1 (7 bases). The germline V gene encodes CDR1 SGHRS and CDR2 YFSETQ. Trimming cost V 1 base and J 7 bases, with 14 bases left between them. The CDR3 extends over 14 amino acids. The DNA of the CDR3 is TGCGCCAGCAGCTTGACAGGGGACTCCCCGACCCAGTACTTC. Protein: CASSLTGDSPTQYF.

The chain has TRBV10-3 and TRBJ2-5; weak D call: TRBD2 (5 bases). Germline CDR1 and CDR2: ENHRY and SYGVKD. V lost 6 bases and J 1 base, leaving 9 bases between the germline ends. The CDR3 consists of 13 residues. The CDR3 region is CAIREGLQETQYF. The DNA of the CDR3 is TGTGCCATCAGAGAGGGTCTCCAAGAGACCCAGTACTTC.